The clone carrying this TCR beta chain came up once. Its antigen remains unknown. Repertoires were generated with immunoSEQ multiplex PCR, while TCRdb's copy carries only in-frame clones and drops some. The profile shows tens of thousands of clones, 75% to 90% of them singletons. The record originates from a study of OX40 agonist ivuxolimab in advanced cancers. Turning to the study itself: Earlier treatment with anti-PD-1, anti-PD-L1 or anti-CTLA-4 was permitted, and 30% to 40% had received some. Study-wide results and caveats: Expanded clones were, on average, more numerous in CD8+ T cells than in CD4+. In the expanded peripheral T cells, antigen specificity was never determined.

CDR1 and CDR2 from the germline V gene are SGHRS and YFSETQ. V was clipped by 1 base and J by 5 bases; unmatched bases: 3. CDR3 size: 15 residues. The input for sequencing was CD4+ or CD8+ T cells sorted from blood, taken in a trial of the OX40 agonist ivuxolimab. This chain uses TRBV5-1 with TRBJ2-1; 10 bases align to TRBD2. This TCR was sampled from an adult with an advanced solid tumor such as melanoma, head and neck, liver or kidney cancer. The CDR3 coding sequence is TGCGCCAGCAGCTTGTCAGGACTAGCGGACAATGAGCAGTTCTTC. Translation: CASSLSGLADNEQFF. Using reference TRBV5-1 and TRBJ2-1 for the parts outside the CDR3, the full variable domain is KAGVTQTPRYLIKTRGQQVTLSCSPISGHRSVSWYQQTPGQGLQFLFEYFSETQRNKGNFPGRFSGRQFSNSRSEMNVSTLELGDSALYLCASSLSGLADNEQFFGPGTRLTVL.